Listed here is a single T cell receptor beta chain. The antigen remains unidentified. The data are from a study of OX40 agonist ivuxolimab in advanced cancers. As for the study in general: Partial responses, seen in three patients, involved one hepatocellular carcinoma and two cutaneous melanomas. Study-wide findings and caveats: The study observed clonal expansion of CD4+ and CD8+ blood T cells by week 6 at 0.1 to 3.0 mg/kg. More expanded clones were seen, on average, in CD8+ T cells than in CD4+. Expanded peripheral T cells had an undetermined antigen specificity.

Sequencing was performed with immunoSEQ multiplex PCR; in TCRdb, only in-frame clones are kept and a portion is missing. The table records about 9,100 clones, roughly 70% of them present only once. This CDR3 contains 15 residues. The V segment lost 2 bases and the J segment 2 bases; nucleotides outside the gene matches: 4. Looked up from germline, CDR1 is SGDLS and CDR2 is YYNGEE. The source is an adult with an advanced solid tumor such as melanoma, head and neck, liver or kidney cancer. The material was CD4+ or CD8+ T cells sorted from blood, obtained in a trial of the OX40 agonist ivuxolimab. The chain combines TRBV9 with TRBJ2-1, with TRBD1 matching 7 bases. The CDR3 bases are TGTGCCAGCAGCGTTTGGGGGACAGCCTACAATGAGCAGTTCTTC. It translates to CASSVWGTAYNEQFF.